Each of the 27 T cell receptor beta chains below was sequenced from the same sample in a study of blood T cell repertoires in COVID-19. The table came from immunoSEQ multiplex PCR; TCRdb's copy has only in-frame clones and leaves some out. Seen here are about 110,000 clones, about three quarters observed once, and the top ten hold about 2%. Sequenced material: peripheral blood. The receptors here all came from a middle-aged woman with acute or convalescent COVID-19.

The CDR3 coding sequence is TGTGCCAGTAGTATAGCGACAGGACCCTACGAGCAGTACTTC. It codes for CASSIATGPYEQYF. The chain is built from TRBV19 and TRBJ2-7; perhaps TRBD1 as D (6 bases). CDR3 length: 14 amino acids. V lost 1 base and J lost 2, with 9 bases in between. Germline V gene data show CDR1 as LNHDA and CDR2 as SQIVND (reference sequence).

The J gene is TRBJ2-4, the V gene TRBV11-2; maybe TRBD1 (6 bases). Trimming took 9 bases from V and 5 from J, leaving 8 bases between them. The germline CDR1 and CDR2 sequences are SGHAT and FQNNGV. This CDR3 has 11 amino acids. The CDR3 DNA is TGTGCCAGTAAGGGGGAAAACATTCAGTACTTC. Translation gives CASKGENIQYF.

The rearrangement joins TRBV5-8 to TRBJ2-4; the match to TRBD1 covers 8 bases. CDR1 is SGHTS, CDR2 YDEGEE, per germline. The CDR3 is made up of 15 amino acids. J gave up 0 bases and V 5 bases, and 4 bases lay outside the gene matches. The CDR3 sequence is CASRDRELAKNIQYF. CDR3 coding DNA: TGTGCCAGCAGGGACAGGGAACTAGCCAAAAACATTCAGTACTTC.

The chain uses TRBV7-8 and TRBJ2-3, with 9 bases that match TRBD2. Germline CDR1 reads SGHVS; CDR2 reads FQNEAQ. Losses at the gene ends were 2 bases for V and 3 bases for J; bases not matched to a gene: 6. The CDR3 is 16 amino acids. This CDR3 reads CASSLRRGGMTDTQYF. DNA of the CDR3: TGTGCCAGCAGCTTAAGGCGGGGGGGAATGACAGATACGCAGTATTTT.

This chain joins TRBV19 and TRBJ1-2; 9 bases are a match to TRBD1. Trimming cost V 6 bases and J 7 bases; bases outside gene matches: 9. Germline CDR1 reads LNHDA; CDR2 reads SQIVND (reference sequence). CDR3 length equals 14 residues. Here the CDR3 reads CASRMGQGIGGYTF. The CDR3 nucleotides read TGTGCCAGTAGGATGGGACAGGGAATCGGTGGCTACACCTTC.

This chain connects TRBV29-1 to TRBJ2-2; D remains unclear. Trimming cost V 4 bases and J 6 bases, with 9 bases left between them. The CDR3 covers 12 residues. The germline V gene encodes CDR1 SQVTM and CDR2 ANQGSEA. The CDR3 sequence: CSVVESAGELFF. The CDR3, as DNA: TGCAGCGTTGTCGAGTCGGCCGGGGAGCTGTTTTTT.

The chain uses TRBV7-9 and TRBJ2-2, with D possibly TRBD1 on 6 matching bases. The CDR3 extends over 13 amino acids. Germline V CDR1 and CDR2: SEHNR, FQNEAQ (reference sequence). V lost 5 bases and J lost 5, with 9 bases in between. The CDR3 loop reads CASSTGQTGELFF. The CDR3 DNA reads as TGTGCCAGCAGCACGGGACAAACCGGGGAGCTGTTTTTT.

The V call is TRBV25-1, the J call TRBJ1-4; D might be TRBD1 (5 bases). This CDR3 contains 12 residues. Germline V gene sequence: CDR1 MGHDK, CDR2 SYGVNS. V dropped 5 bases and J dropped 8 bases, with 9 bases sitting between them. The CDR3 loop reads CASSRRGEKLFF. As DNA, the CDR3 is TGTGCCAGCAGTCGGAGGGGCGAAAAACTGTTTTTT.

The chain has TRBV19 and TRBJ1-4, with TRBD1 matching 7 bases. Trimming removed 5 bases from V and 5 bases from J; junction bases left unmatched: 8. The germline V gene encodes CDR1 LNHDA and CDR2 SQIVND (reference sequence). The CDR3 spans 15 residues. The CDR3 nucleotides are TGTGCCAGTAGTTGGACAGGACCCGAGAATGAAAAACTGTTTTTT. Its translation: CASSWTGPENEKLFF.

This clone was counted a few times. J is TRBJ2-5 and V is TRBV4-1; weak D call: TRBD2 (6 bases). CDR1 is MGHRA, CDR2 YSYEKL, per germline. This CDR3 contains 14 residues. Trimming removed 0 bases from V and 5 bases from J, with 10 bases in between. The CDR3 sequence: CASSQEGGWETQYF. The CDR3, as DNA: TGCGCCAGCAGCCAAGAGGGAGGCTGGGAGACCCAGTACTTC.

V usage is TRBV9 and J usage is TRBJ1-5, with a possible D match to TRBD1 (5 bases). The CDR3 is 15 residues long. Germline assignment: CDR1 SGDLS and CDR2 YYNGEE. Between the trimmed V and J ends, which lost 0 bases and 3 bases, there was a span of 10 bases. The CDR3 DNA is TGTGCCAGCAGCGTAGCTGTAGGACACAATCAGCCCCAGCATTTT. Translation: CASSVAVGHNQPQHF.

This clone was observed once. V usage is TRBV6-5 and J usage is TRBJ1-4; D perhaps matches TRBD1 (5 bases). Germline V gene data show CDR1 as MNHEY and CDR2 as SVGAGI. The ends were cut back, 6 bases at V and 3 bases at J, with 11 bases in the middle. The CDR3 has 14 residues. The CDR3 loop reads CASRAGYSNEKLFF. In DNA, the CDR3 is TGTGCCAGCAGGGCAGGGTACTCTAATGAAAAACTGTTTTTT.

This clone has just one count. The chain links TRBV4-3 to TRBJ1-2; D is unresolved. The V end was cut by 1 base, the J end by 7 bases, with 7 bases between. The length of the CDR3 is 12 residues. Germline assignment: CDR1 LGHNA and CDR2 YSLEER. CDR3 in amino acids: CASSQVSGGYTF. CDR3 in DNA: TGCGCCAGCAGCCAAGTGAGTGGTGGCTACACCTTC.

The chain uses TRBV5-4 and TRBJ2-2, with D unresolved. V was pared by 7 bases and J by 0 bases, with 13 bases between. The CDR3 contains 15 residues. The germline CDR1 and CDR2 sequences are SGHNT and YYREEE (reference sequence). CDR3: CASGKETANTGELFF. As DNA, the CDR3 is TGTGCCAGCGGAAAGGAGACTGCGAACACCGGGGAGCTGTTTTTT.

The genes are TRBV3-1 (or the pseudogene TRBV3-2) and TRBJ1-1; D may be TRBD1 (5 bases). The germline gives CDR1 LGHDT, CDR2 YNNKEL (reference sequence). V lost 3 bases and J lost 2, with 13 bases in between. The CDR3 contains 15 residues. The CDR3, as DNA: TGTGCCAGCAGCCAGGTCGGGGGAGGAAACACTGAAGCTTTCTTT. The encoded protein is CASSQVGGGNTEAFF.

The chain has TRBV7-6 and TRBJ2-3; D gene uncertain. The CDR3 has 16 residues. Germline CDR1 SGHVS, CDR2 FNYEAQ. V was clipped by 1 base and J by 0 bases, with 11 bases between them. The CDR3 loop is CASSLVVAKSTDTQYF. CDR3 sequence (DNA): TGTGCCAGCAGCTTAGTGGTAGCTAAAAGCACAGATACGCAGTATTTT. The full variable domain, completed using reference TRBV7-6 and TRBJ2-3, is GAGVSQSPRYKVTKRGQDVALRCDPISGHVSLYWYRQALGQGPEFLTYFNYEAQQDKSGLPNDRFSAERPEGSISTLTIQRTEQRDSAMYRCASSLVVAKSTDTQYFGPGTRLTVL.

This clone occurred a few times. CDR3: CASSFQGGRGEQFF. The DNA of the CDR3 is TGCGCCAGCAGCTTCCAGGGGGGACGAGGTGAGCAGTTCTTC. The chain couples TRBV5-1 to TRBJ2-1; D might be TRBD1 (7 bases). V was clipped by 2 bases and J by 9 bases, with 15 bases between them. The germline CDR1 and CDR2 sequences are SGHRS and YFSETQ. The CDR3 runs to 14 residues.

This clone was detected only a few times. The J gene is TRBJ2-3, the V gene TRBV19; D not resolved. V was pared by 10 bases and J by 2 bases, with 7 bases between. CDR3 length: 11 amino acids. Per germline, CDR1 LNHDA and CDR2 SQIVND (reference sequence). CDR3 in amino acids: CATQNTDTQYF. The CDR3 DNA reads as TGTGCCACCCAGAACACAGATACGCAGTATTTT.

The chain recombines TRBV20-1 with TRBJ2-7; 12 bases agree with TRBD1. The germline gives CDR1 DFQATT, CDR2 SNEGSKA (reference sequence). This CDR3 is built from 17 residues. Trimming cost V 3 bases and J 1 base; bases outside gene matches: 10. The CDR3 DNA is TGCAGTGCTAGTGGCGGGACAGGGGGCGGCGGGTCCTACGAGCAGTACTTC. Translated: CSASGGTGGGGSYEQYF.

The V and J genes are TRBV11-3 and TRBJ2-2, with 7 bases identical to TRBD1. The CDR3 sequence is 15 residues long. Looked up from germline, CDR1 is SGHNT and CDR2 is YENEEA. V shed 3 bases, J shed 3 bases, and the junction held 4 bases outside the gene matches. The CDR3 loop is CASSFGQADTGELFF. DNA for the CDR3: TGTGCCAGCAGCTTTGGACAGGCAGACACCGGGGAGCTGTTTTTT.

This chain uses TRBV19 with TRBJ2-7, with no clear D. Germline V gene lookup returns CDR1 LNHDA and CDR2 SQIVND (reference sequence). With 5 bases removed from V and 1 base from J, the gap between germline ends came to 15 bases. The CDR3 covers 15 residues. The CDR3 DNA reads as TGTGCCAGTAGTCTTACAGCCTATACTTCCTACGAGCAGTACTTC. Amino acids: CASSLTAYTSYEQYF.

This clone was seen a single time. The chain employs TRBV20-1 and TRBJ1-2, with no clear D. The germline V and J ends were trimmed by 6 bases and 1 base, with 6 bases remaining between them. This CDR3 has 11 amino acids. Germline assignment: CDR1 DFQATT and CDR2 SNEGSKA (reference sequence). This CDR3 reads CSANNNYGYTF. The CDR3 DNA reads TGCAGTGCCAACAATAACTATGGCTACACCTTC.

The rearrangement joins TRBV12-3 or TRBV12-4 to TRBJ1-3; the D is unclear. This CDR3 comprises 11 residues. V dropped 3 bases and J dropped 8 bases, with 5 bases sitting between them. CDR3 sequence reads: CASSLRDTIYF. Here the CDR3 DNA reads TGTGCCAGCAGTTTGAGGGACACCATATATTTT.

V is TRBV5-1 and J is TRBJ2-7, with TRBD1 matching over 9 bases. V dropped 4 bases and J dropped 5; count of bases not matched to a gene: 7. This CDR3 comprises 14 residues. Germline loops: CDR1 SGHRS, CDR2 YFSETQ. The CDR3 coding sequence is TGCGCCAGCAGCAACGGACAGGGGTCTAACGAGCAGTACTTC. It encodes CASSNGQGSNEQYF.

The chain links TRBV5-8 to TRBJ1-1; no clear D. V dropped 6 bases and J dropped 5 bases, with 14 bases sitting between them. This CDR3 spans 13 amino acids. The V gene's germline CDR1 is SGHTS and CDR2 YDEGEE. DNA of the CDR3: TGTGCCAGCAACATAAATCCGGGGACTGAAGCTTTCTTT. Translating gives CASNINPGTEAFF. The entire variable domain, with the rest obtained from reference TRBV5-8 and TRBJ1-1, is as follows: EAGVTQSPTHLIKTRGQQATLRCSPISGHTSVYWYQQALGLGLQFLLWYDEGEERNRGNFPPRFSGRQFPNYSSELNVNALELEDSALYLCASNINPGTEAFFGQGTRLTVV.

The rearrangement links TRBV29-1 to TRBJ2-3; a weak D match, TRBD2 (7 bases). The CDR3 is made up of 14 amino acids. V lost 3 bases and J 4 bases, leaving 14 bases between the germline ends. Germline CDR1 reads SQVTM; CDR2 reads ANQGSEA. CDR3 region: CSVEGRGRSDTQYF. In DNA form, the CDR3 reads TGCAGCGTTGAGGGGCGGGGGCGGTCAGATACGCAGTATTTT.

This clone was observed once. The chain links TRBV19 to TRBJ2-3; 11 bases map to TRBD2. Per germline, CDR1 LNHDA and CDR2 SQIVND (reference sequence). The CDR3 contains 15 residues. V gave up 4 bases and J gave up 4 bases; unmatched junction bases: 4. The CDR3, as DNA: TGTGCCAGTAGTAGTAGCGGGGGGGCCGCAGATACGCAGTATTTT. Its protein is CASSSSGGAADTQYF.